This TCR beta chain emerged from a study of blood T cell repertoires in COVID-19. With 3 bases removed from V and 0 bases from J, the gap between germline ends came to 11 bases. Germline V gene sequence: CDR1 LNHDA, CDR2 SQIVND (reference sequence). The CDR3 consists of 15 residues. Repertoires were generated with immunoSEQ multiplex PCR, while TCRdb's copy carries only in-frame clones and drops some. This table holds approximately 190,000 clones, 70% to 90% found once. The TCR originated in a woman between 40 and 50 years old who had recovered from COVID-19. The chain is built from TRBV19 and TRBJ1-1; TRBD1 might be the D (6 bases). The source material was peripheral blood. The CDR3 spells CASSMRGLLNTEAFF. The CDR3 nucleotides are TGTGCCAGTAGTATGAGGGGGTTACTGAACACTGAAGCTTTCTTT. The full variable domain, completed using reference TRBV19 and TRBJ1-1, is DGGITQSPKYLFRKEGQNVTLSCEQNLNHDAMYWYRQDPGQGLRLIYYSQIVNDFQKGDIAEGYSVSREKKESFPLTVTSAQKNPTAFYLCASSMRGLLNTEAFFGQGTRLTVV.